The text below deals with one T cell receptor beta chain. Its target antigen remains unknown. Per-base qualities were not stored, and no clone one base away is much larger. The donors were about 40 Caucasian individuals from Russia, aged roughly 6 to 100 years, who were systemically healthy. Each donor gave ten milliliters of peripheral blood, drawn into EDTA-treated Vacutainer tubes. Ficoll-Paque density-gradient centrifugation was used to isolate PBMCs, with at least 7 million per sample. Trizol reagent was used to extract total RNA from the PBMCs, yielding at least 5.5 micrograms per sample. For every donor, an aliquot of PBMCs went through flow cytometry to measure the percentages of naive CD45RAhigh/CD27high T cells. Libraries came from 5' RACE. For sequencing, an Illumina HiSeq 2500 was employed. A second roughly 6 to 12 cycle PCR used a sample-barcoded 5' primer and a J-beta primer mix. Each TCR beta cDNA molecule received a unique molecular identifier from a template-switch 5' adaptor carrying 12 random nucleotides. Each sample yielded at least 2.5 million CDR3-containing paired-end reads. First-strand cDNA synthesis was performed from all RNA using the Mint cDNA synthesis kit, with priming by a TRBC-specific oligonucleotide. After uracil-DNA glycosylase treatment, a first 18-cycle PCR used universal primers M1SS and BC2_uni_R on all cDNA. Per the original workflow: Each sample was normalized by randomly selecting 1 million high-quality reads, each carrying a distinct molecular identifier. Reads with shared molecular identifiers were discarded instead of being binned into consensus sequences. MiTCR, run with a Q25 quality threshold and the strictest error-elimination algorithm, handled CDR3 identification, clonotype clustering and error correction. Lower-bound total TCR beta diversity was estimated with a nonparametric unseen species model using Euler transformation. The public reads were reanalyzed by TCRdb: fastp trimming at Q25, MiXCR alignment, in-frame beta chains only. CDR3 protein sequences are deduplicated, and each keeps its most common genes and DNA. These V and J calls are TCRdb output, not the study's own analysis. The table for this sample lists around 320,000 distinct CDR3 sequences; roughly 27% of them were counted only once. The top ten constitute 25% to 35% of the sample.

Measured from the cysteine to the phenylalanine, the CDR3 is 13 residues long. Left in the record is the CDR3 DNA by itself, 39 bases read in frame from the first base. CDR1 and CDR2 (SGHTA, FQGNSA) derive from the germline V gene. The germline ends are 11 bases apart after V is trimmed by 7 bases and J by 4 bases. This record belongs to a study of blood T cells in healthy people across ages (dated by TCRdb to 2014 to 2015). About the full investigation: Template switching captured roughly one uniquely barcoded TCR beta cDNA molecule per two T cells in model experiments. The study measured age-related changes in TCR beta repertoire diversity using deep sequencing normalized with unique cDNA molecular identifiers. Four age groups were formed from the donors: young (average 16 years), middle-aged (around 41), aged (over 55) and long-lived (around 82). Donors of different ages were randomly distributed across sequencing lanes to avoid experimental bias. Two additional independent replicas of 1 million unique cDNA reads from the same blood draw were analyzed for two donors (one aged 18 to 30 and one aged 80 or older).

Study-wide findings and limitations: Estimates of total diversity based on one million sequenced T cells were regarded as lower bounds and as underestimates. Bulk unsorted PBMC profiling prevented conclusive comparison of naive and antigen-experienced compartments. As age increased, observed TCR beta diversity per million T cells dropped in a roughly linear way, and a significant reduction was already evident by age roughly 36. Observed TCR beta diversity correlated strongly with the percentage of naive T cells measured by flow cytometry. Compared with the aged group, the long-lived group had more naive CD4+ T cells, fewer expanded clones and increased TCR diversity, suggesting age selection. Because the CMV infection status of the donors was unknown, age-related changes in expanded clonotypes may potentially have been confounded.

The sample was blood. The receptor comes from a woman in her seventies in good health. The chain joins TRBV7-2 to TRBJ1-5; the D gene cannot be resolved reliably. At the DNA level, the sequence is TGTGCCAGCACCTACGGCGGGAATCAGCCCCAGCATTTT. This sequence encodes CASTYGGNQPQHF.